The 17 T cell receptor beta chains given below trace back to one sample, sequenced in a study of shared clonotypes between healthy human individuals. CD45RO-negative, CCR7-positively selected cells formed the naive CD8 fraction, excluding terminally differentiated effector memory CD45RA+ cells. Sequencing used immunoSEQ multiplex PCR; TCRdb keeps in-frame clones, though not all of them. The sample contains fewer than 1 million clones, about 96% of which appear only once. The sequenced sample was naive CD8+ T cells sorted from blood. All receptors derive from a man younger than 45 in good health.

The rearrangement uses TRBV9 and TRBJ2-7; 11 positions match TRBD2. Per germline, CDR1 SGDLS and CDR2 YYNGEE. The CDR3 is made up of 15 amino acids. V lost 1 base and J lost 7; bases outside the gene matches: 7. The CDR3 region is CASSVWGLAADEQYF. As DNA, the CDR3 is TGTGCCAGCAGCGTATGGGGACTAGCGGCCGATGAGCAGTACTTC.

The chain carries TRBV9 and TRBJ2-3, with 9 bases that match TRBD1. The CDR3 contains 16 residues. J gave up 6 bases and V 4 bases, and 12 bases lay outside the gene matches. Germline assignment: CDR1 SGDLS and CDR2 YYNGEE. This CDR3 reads CASSPFGTGITDTQYF. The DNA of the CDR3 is TGTGCCAGCAGCCCTTTTGGGACAGGGATCACCGATACGCAGTATTTT.

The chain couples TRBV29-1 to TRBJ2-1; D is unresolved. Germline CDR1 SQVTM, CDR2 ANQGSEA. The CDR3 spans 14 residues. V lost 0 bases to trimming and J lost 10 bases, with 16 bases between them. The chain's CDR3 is CSVEDPDVMGEQFF. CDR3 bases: TGCAGCGTTGAAGATCCGGACGTAATGGGGGAGCAGTTCTTC.

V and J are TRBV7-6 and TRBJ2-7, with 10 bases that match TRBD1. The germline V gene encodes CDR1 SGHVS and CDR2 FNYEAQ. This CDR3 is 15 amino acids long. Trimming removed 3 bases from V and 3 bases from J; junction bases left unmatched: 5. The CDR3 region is CASSFGTGAVYEQYF. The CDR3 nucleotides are TGTGCCAGCAGCTTCGGGACAGGGGCTGTCTACGAGCAGTACTTC.

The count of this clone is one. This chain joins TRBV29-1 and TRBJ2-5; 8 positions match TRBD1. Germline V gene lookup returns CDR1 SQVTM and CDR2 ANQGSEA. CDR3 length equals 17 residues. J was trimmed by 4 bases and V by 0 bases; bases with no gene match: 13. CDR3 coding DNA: TGCAGCGTTGAAGATCTAGGCAGGGGGCGAAAGGGAGAGACCCAGTACTTC. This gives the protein CSVEDLGRGRKGETQYF.

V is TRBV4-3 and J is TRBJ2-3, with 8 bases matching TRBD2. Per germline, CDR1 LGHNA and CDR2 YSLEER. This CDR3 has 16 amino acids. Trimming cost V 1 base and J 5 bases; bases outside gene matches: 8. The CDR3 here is CASSQGSGRGGDTQYF. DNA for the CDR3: TGCGCCAGCAGCCAAGGGAGCGGGAGAGGGGGAGATACGCAGTATTTT.

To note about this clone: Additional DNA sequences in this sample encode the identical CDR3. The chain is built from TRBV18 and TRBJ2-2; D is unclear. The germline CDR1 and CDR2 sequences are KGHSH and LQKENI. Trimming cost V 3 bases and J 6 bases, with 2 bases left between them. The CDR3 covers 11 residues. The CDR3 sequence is CASSPAGELFF. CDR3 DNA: TGTGCCAGCTCACCCGCCGGGGAGCTGTTTTTT.

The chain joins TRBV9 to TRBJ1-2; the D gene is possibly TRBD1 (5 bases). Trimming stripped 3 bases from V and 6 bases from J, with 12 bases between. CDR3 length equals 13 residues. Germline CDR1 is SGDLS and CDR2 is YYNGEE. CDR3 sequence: CASSGRVFDGYTF. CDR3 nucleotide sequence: TGTGCCAGCAGCGGCAGGGTTTTTGATGGCTACACCTTC. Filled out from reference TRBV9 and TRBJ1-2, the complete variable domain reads DSGVTQTPKHLITATGQRVTLRCSPRSGDLSVYWYQQSLDQGLQFLIQYYNGEERAKGNILERFSAQQFPDLHSELNLSSLELGDSALYFCASSGRVFDGYTFGSGTRLTVV.

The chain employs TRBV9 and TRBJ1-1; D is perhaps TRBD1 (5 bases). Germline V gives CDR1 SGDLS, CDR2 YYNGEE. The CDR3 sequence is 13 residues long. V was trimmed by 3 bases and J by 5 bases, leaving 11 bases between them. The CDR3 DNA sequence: TGTGCCAGCAGCGCGGAGGGGTCGACTGAAGCTTTCTTT. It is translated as CASSAEGSTEAFF.

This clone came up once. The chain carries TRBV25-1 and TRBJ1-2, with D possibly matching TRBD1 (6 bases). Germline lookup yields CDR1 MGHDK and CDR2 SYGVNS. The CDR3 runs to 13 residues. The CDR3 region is CASWGGPFYGYTF. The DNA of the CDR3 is TGTGCAAGCTGGGGGGGCCCTTTCTATGGCTACACCTTC.

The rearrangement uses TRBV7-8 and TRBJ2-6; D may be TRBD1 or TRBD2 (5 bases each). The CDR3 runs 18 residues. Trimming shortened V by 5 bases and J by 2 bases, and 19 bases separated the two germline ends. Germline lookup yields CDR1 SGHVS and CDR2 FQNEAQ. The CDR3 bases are TGTGCCAGCAGCACAACAGGTTCGGGGCCCCCTGGGGCCAACGTCCTGACTTTC. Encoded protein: CASSTTGSGPPGANVLTF.

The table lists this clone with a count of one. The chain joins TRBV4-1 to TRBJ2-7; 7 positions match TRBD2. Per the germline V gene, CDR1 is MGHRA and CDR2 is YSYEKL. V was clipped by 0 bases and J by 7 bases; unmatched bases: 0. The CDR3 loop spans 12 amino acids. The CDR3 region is CASSQEGGEQYF. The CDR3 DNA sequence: TGCGCCAGCAGCCAAGAGGGGGGGGAGCAGTACTTC.

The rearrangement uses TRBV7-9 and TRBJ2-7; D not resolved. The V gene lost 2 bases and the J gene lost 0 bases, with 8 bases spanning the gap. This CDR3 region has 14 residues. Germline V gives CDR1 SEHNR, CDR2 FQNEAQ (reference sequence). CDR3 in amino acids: CASSLQVRSYEQYF. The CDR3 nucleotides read TGTGCCAGCAGCTTACAGGTCCGCTCCTACGAGCAGTACTTC.

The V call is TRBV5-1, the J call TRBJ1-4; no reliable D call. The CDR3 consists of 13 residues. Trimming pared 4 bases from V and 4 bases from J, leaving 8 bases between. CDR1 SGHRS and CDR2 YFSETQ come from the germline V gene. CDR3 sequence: CASSLDVNEKLFF. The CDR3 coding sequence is TGCGCCAGCAGCCTGGACGTTAATGAAAAACTGTTTTTT.

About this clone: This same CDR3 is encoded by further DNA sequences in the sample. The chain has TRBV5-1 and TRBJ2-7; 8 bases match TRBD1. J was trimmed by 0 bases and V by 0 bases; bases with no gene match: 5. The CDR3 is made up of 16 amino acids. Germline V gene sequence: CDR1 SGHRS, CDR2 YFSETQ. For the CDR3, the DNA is TGCGCCAGCAGCTTGGGACAGGGGTTAAGCTCCTACGAGCAGTACTTC. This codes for CASSLGQGLSSYEQYF.

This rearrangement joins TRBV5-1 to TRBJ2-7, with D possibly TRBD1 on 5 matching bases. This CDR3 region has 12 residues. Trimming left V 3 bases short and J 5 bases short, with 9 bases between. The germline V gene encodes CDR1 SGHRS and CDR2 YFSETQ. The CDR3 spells CASSSDSNEQYF. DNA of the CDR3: TGCGCCAGCAGCTCTGACAGCAACGAGCAGTACTTC. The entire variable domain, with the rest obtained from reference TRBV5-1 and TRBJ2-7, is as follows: KAGVTQTPRYLIKTRGQQVTLSCSPISGHRSVSWYQQTPGQGLQFLFEYFSETQRNKGNFPGRFSGRQFSNSRSEMNVSTLELGDSALYLCASSSDSNEQYFGPGTRLTVT.

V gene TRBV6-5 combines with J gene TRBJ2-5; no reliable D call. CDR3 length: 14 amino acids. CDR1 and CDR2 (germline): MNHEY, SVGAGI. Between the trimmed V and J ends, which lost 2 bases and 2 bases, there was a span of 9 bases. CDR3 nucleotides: TGTGCCAGCAGTTACGAGAATAGGCAAGAGACCCAGTACTTC. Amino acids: CASSYENRQETQYF.